Here is one T cell receptor (beta chain) with its context. Its cognate antigen is unknown. This sample was taken from a study of metastatic and nonmetastatic thyroid tumors. The overall study: Comparison of repertoires was carried out across blood and tumor or nodule tissue from malignant and benign thyroid patients. Study-wide results and limits: Relative to benign nodules, malignant thyroid tumors were reportedly characterized by significantly elevated TCR beta diversity in blood and tumor.

The V gene end was trimmed by 7 bases and the J gene end by 8 bases; junction bases not matched to a gene: 4. In germline, CDR1 is KGHSH, CDR2 LQKENI. This CDR3 contains 14 residues. TCRdb reanalyzed the PCR reads with MiXCR. The table has about 33,000 clones, 15% to 20% seen once. Before thyroid surgery, none of the patients had received any treatment. Specimen: blood. The V and J genes are TRBV18 and TRBJ2-1, with 14 bases that match TRBD2. The source of this sequence is a female donor with papillary thyroid cancer or a benign thyroid nodule (not recorded which). Some clones in this sample may be carry-over from other donors' samples. The CDR3, as DNA: TGTGCCAGCTTCGGACTAGCGGGGGGTGATGAGCAGTTCTTC. Its translation is CASFGLAGGDEQFF.